Here is one T cell receptor (beta chain) with its context. Germline V gene sequence: CDR1 GTSNPN, CDR2 SVGIG (reference sequence). This CDR3 comprises 13 residues. Deletions cut 3 bases from V and 4 bases from J, with 10 bases between. The data derive from a study of blood T cell repertoires in COVID-19. About the research overall: There were acute and convalescent COVID-19 samples, and they came from the United States, Italy and Spain. From T cells, B-cell-depleted T cells, or PBMCs came the material, which was cDNA or gDNA.

In the original processing: Using reference gene primer amplification, nucleated cell counts were estimated. Profiled with immunoSEQ multiplex PCR; TCRdb holds only in-frame clones, not every one. The V and J calls and clone size are taken from that table; D and trimming were inferred from the DNA. Of roughly 200,000 clones listed, approximately 85% are singletons. This sequence was found in a man aged 55 to 69 with acute or convalescent COVID-19. Sequenced: peripheral blood. This chain connects TRBV30 to TRBJ1-5, with D perhaps TRBD1 (5 bases). CDR3 protein: CAWSGHSNQPQHF. The CDR3 bases are TGTGCCTGGAGCGGACATTCGAATCAGCCCCAGCATTTT.